Listed below are T cell receptor beta chains from one sample, sequenced in a study of identical twins. TCRdb independently ran MiXCR on the 5' RACE reads; one entry per CDR3 protein. The table lists 500,000 to 550,000 distinct CDR3 sequences, approximately 20% of them singletons. This same sample was also part of a study on yellow fever vaccine responses in identical twins.

Sequencing was carried out using CD4+ T cells sorted from blood. Receptors originate from a young woman in good health. Both conserved end residues are part of each CDR3. The D gene is left open where the match is weak. The listing skips clone size in some rows; elsewhere it reads once, few, many or a size class.

. | . | TRBJ1-1 | TRBV6-5 | CASSYIRGPLPSEAFF | TGTGCCAGCAGTTACATCAGGGGACCTTTGCCGAGTGAAGCTTTCTTT
. | TRBD1 | TRBJ1-1 | TRBV19 | CASSMDRRTEAFF | TGTGCCAGTAGTATGGACAGGAGAACTGAAGCTTTCTTT
few | . | TRBJ2-3 | TRBV3-1 | CASSPGVSFTDTQYF | TGTGCCAGCAGCCCCGGAGTGTCTTTCACAGATACGCAGTATTTT
. | . | TRBJ2-1 | TRBV20-1 | CSAREDSYYEQFF | TGCAGTGCTAGAGAGGATAGTTATTATGAGCAGTTCTTC
few | . | TRBJ2-2 | TRBV28 | CASSPTGTPPGELFF | TGTGCCAGCAGTCCGACCGGGACACCTCCCGGGGAGCTGTTTTTT
few | . | TRBJ2-4 | TRBV3-1 | CASSQDFGSQPKNIQYF | TGTGCCAGCAGCCAAGATTTCGGGAGCCAACCCAAAAACATTCAGTACTTC
few | . | TRBJ2-7 | TRBV15 | CATSRDLRGASLEQYF | TGTGCCACCAGCAGAGACTTACGGGGGGCGAGTTTGGAGCAGTACTTC
few | . | TRBJ2-2 | TRBV20-1 | CSAIRGNGELFF | TGCAGTGCTATCCGAGGGAACGGGGAGCTGTTTTTT
few | . | TRBJ2-7 | TRBV12-3/TRBV12-4 | CASKPGHETYEQYF | TGTGCCAGCAAACCAGGGCACGAAACTTACGAGCAGTACTTC
. | . | TRBJ1-1 | TRBV18 | CASSPSGTGTEAFF | TGTGCCAGCTCACCTTCGGGGACGGGCACTGAAGCTTTCTTT
. | . | TRBJ1-1 | TRBV10-1 | CASSENPRGTTEAFF | TGCGCCAGCAGTGAGAATCCCAGGGGAACGACTGAAGCTTTCTTT
few | TRBD1 | TRBJ2-7 | TRBV7-9 | CASSFYDRGERNYEQYF | TGTGCCAGCAGCTTTTATGACAGGGGAGAGAGGAACTACGAGCAGTACTTC
few | TRBD2 | TRBJ2-1 | TRBV20-1 | CSPWDLAGGREQFF | TGCAGTCCTTGGGATCTAGCGGGGGGGCGCGAGCAGTTCTTC
. | TRBD2 | TRBJ2-1 | TRBV3-1 | CATTLGTSGRDEQFF | TGTGCCACCACTCTCGGGACTAGCGGGAGGGATGAGCAGTTCTTC
. | . | TRBJ2-1 | TRBV12-3/TRBV12-4 | CASSSTGLRAYNEQFF | TGTGCCAGCAGTTCGACCGGACTTAGGGCCTACAATGAGCAGTTCTTC
once | TRBD2 | TRBJ2-2 | TRBV7-2 | CATLAGVNTGELFF | TGTGCCACTCTAGCGGGGGTCAACACCGGGGAGCTGTTTTTT
few | TRBD2 | TRBJ2-7 | TRBV5-1 | CASSSSSGPLVYEQYF | TGCGCCAGCAGCTCTTCTAGCGGCCCGCTGGTGTACGAGCAGTACTTC
few | TRBD2 | TRBJ2-3 | TRBV18 | CASSPAFVTSGRTDTQYF | TGTGCCAGCTCACCTGCCTTTGTGACTAGCGGAAGGACAGATACGCAGTATTTT
. | . | TRBJ1-1 | TRBV6-1 | CASTQSRNTEAFF | TGTGCCAGCACCCAATCACGGAACACTGAAGCTTTCTTT
. | TRBD2 | TRBJ2-1 | TRBV7-6 | CASSLVSGRANDEQFF | TGTGCCAGCAGCCTCGTTAGCGGGAGGGCCAACGATGAGCAGTTCTTC
. | . | TRBJ2-7 | TRBV3-1 | CASSKGGTPAYEQYF | TGTGCCAGCAGCAAAGGAGGGACTCCTGCCTACGAGCAGTACTTC
few | TRBD2 | TRBJ2-1 | TRBV7-2 | CASSKGLAGGNEQFF | TGTGCCAGCAGCAAGGGACTAGCGGGAGGCAATGAGCAGTTCTTC
. | . | TRBJ1-4 | TRBV9 | CASSVGGTNNEKLFF | TGTGCCAGCAGCGTAGGCGGGACAAACAATGAAAAACTGTTTTTT
. | . | TRBJ1-1 | TRBV29-1 | CSVVTGHLNTEAFF | TGCAGCGTTGTTACAGGGCATCTGAACACTGAAGCTTTCTTT
few | . | TRBJ1-1 | TRBV10-2 | CASRTANTEAFF | TGCGCCAGCAGGACAGCGAACACTGAAGCTTTCTTT
. | TRBD1 | TRBJ2-7 | TRBV29-1 | CSVGDRYYEQYF | TGCAGCGTTGGGGACAGATACTACGAGCAGTACTTC
. | . | TRBJ2-1 | TRBV20-1 | CSARSTSSYNEQFF | TGCAGTGCTAGAAGTACGAGCTCCTACAATGAGCAGTTCTTC
. | . | TRBJ2-1 | TRBV5-1 | CASNLQGTPYNEQFF | TGCGCCAGCAACCTTCAAGGGACGCCCTACAATGAGCAGTTCTTC
few | TRBD2 | TRBJ2-3 | TRBV5-6 | CASSHLLAGGSDTQYF | TGTGCCAGCAGCCACCTACTAGCGGGAGGCTCAGATACGCAGTATTTT
. | TRBD1 | TRBJ2-5 | TRBV24-1 | CATSGRDRVDQETQYF | TGTGCCACCTCAGGAAGGGACAGAGTCGATCAAGAGACCCAGTACTTC
. | TRBD1 | TRBJ1-2 | TRBV29-1 | CSVGRDRGPGYTF | TGCAGCGTTGGGAGAGACAGGGGGCCTGGCTACACCTTC
. | . | TRBJ1-6 | TRBV11-2 | CASSPTRDSPLHF | TGTGCCAGCAGCCCCACCCGAGATTCACCCCTCCACTTT